The 2 T cell receptor beta chains reported below all come from one sample, sequenced in a study of blood T cell repertoires in COVID-19 (dated by TCRdb to the early 2020s). Library preparation was by the immunoSEQ multiplex PCR assay. What TCRdb holds here is the immuneACCESS table cut down to in-frame rearrangements. Part of the clones is not present; checked against another copy, under half of the missing clones reflect an unresolved V gene, and the others are unexplained. The sample has about 70,000 clones on record, about four fifths of them singletons. The leading ten clones occupy 15% to 20% of the sample. The sample comprised peripheral blood. These receptor sequences come from a man between 65 and 85 years old who had recovered from COVID-19.

J is TRBJ2-3 and V is TRBV6-2 or TRBV6-3; the D gene is possibly TRBD1 (5 bases). CDR1 and CDR2 (germline): MNHEY, SVGEGT. The germline V and J ends were trimmed by 2 bases and 4 bases, with 10 bases remaining between them. CDR3 length: 14 amino acids. CDR3 region: CASSYLQGADTQYF. Written as DNA, the CDR3 is TGTGCCAGCAGTTACCTTCAGGGTGCAGATACGCAGTATTTT.

By share, this clone counts as medium-sized. The V gene is TRBV11-3, the J gene TRBJ2-3, with TRBD2 as a possible D gene (5 bases). This CDR3 comprises 15 residues. The V gene lost 1 base and the J gene lost 2 bases, with 10 bases spanning the gap. The germline CDR1 and CDR2 sequences are SGHNT and YENEEA. In DNA, the CDR3 is TGTGCCAGCAGCTTAGGAGGGCCTGACACAGATACGCAGTATTTT. Translation gives CASSLGGPDTDTQYF. The variable domain in full, completed from reference TRBV11-3 and TRBJ2-3, reads EAGVVQSPRYKIIEKKQPVAFWCNPISGHNTLYWYLQNLGQGPELLIRYENEEAVDDSQLPKDRFSAERLKGVDSTLKIQPAELGDSAVYLCASSLGGPDTDTQYFGPGTRLTVL.